Sequencing of this TCR beta chain was carried out in a study of response to subunit inactivated influenza vaccine. There are 15 residues in the CDR3. Germline loops: CDR1 SGDLS, CDR2 YYNGEE. The junction had 6 bases not matched to a gene; V was cut back by 2 bases and J by 4 bases. TCRdb recomputed calls from the RT-PCR reads with MiXCR, one row per CDR3 protein. Among roughly 500,000 distinct CDR3 sequences listed, around 21% were seen once. These data were also filed under a second study, of T cells expressing NK-cell markers. That source reports: Scientists made TCR beta cDNA using 5'RACE template switching with UMIs. Source material for TCR beta repertoires consisted of sorted CD3+CD56+NKG2C+, CD3+CD56+NKG2C- and CD3+CD56-NKG2C+ T cells. These same clonotypes (in a handful of donors) also led the CD3+CD56-NKG2C+ fraction. There remained a lack of clarity about HCMV specificity of expanded NKG2C+ T cell clones.

The gene calls are TRBV9 and TRBJ2-5, with 9 bases aligning to TRBD2. The TCR was taken from a man in his forties or fifties who received an inactivated influenza vaccine. The sample in question was CD4+ T cells sorted from PBMCs, obtained approximately 12 days after vaccination. The CDR3 coding sequence is TGTGCCAGCAGCGTTCGCGGGGGGGCCCGAGAGACCCAGTACTTC. It translates to CASSVRGGARETQYF.